This T cell receptor (beta chain) derives from a study of blood T cell repertoires in COVID-19. The CDR3 sequence is 15 residues long. Profiling relied on immunoSEQ multiplex PCR, and the TCRdb table lists in-frame clones only, not all of them. This table holds just over 250,000 clones, around nine tenths found once. The sequence came from a man aged 35-49 years who had recovered from COVID-19. The material sequenced was peripheral blood. The chain links TRBV21-1 to TRBJ2-7; the table's TRBD1 call for D was not verified on the DNA. TRBV21-1 is a pseudogene locus. CDR3 sequence reads: CASSKPGTGGYEQYF. The CDR3 bases are TGTGCCAGCAGCAAACCCGGGACAGGGGGATACGAGCAGTACTTC.